These T cell receptor beta chains were read from a single sample in a study of shared clonotypes between healthy human individuals. The table came from immunoSEQ multiplex PCR; TCRdb's copy has only in-frame clones and leaves some out. There are fewer than 3 million clones in the sample; about nine tenths occur only once, and approximately 0.41% lies in the top ten. Specimen: naive CD4+ T cells from PBMCs. These receptors were obtained from a man younger than 35 in good health. Some clones in this sample may be carry-over from other donors' samples. The CDR3 runs from the conserved cysteine through the conserved F or W. The D gene is left open where the match is weak. For some rows the clone size is stated as once, few or many, or as a class when expanded; others skip it.

- TRBJ1-1 TRBD1 TRBV6-4 CASSATGSNTEAFF TGTGCCAGCAGTGCGACAGGGTCGAACACTGAAGCTTTCTTT
- TRBJ2-5 - TRBV5-1 CASSPGPEETQYF TGCGCCAGCAGCCCGGGACCCGAAGAGACCCAGTACTTC
- TRBJ2-2 TRBD2 TRBV9 CASSTGLAPSGAGELFF TGTGCCAGCAGCACCGGACTAGCCCCATCAGGGGCCGGGGAGCTGTTTTTT
once TRBJ1-5 - TRBV7-2 CASSFSGDRIAQHF TGTGCCAGCAGCTTTTCTGGTGACCGGATAGCCCAGCATTTT
- TRBJ2-1 TRBD2 TRBV7-6 CASSSWTSGSSEQFF TGTGCCAGCAGCTCCTGGACTAGCGGGAGTAGTGAGCAGTTCTTC
- TRBJ1-1 - TRBV2 CASSVGRGGTEAFF TGTGCCAGCAGTGTAGGCAGGGGAGGCACTGAAGCTTTCTTT
- TRBJ2-1 - TRBV5-1 CASRKPGALPDNEQFF TGCGCCAGCAGGAAACCAGGGGCCCTTCCTGACAATGAGCAGTTCTTC
- TRBJ2-1 - TRBV7-3 CASSRRDSYKPGEQFF TGTGCCAGCAGCCGCCGGGACTCATATAAACCGGGTGAGCAGTTCTTC
once TRBJ2-2 TRBD1 TRBV12-5 CASGLPTGGRRTGELFF TGTGCTAGTGGTTTGCCGACAGGGGGCCGACGCACCGGGGAGCTGTTTTTT
- TRBJ2-7 TRBD1 TRBV7-8 CASSLGSRGPYEQYF TGTGCCAGCAGCTTAGGTTCTAGGGGGCCCTACGAGCAGTACTTC
- TRBJ2-7 - TRBV9 CASSEQGFNEQYF TGTGCCAGCAGCGAGCAGGGGTTCAACGAGCAGTACTTC
- TRBJ1-1 - TRBV2 CASSGRERTEAFF TGTGCCAGCAGCGGACGGGAAAGGACTGAAGCTTTCTTT
- TRBJ1-3 - TRBV6-5 CASSPRGAGNTIYF TGTGCCAGCAGTCCTCGAGGGGCTGGAAACACCATATATTTT
- TRBJ2-2 - TRBV11-2 CASSSSGSPNTGELFF TGTGCCAGCAGCTCCTCCGGGTCTCCGAACACCGGGGAGCTGTTTTTT
- TRBJ2-2 TRBD2 TRBV5-1 CASSPRTSGGGELFF TGCGCCAGCAGCCCCCGGACTAGCGGAGGCGGGGAGCTGTTTTTT
- TRBJ1-3 - TRBV30 CAVGHGGSGNTIYF TGTGCCGTAGGTCACGGGGGCTCTGGAAACACCATATATTTT
- TRBJ2-2 - TRBV10-3 CAISQGNTGELFF TGTGCCATCAGTCAGGGGAACACCGGGGAGCTGTTTTTT
- TRBJ2-7 TRBD2 TRBV27 CASSFEPAGDGEQYF TGTGCCAGCAGTTTCGAACCAGCGGGAGACGGCGAGCAGTACTTC
- TRBJ2-7 TRBD2 TRBV5-1 CASSSRTSTLDEQYF TGCGCCAGCAGCTCAAGGACTAGTACCCTGGACGAGCAGTACTTC
- TRBJ2-1 - TRBV13 CASSSIGVGDEQFF TGTGCCAGCAGCTCCATTGGCGTCGGCGATGAGCAGTTCTTC
- TRBJ1-3 - TRBV11-1 CASSHNKFTESSGNTIYF TGTGCCAGCAGCCACAACAAGTTTACTGAAAGCTCTGGAAACACCATATATTTT
- TRBJ2-5 TRBD2 TRBV30 CAWSEGLAGVGGETQYF TGTGCCTGGAGTGAGGGACTAGCGGGAGTGGGGGGAGAGACCCAGTACTTC
- TRBJ2-5 - TRBV19 CASSIAGARHETQYF TGTGCCAGTAGTATAGCGGGGGCCCGGCACGAGACCCAGTACTTC
- TRBJ2-7 - TRBV28 CASSFSISYEQYF TGTGCCAGCAGTTTTTCCATCTCCTACGAGCAGTACTTC
- TRBJ2-1 TRBD2 TRBV10-2 CASSGLAGSYNEQFF TGCGCCAGCAGTGGGCTAGCGGGATCCTACAATGAGCAGTTCTTC
- TRBJ2-2 - TRBV6-5 CASSYSWDAGELFF TGTGCCAGCAGTTACTCCTGGGACGCCGGGGAGCTGTTTTTT
- TRBJ2-5 - TRBV6-5 CASSPTWTAQETQYF TGTGCCAGCAGTCCCACCTGGACGGCCCAAGAGACCCAGTACTTC
- TRBJ1-5 TRBD1 TRBV28 CASTASGQGLYSNQPQHF TGTGCCAGCACCGCTTCAGGACAGGGGCTTTATAGCAATCAGCCCCAGCATTTT
- TRBJ1-1 - TRBV4-1 CASSQALGQGNTEAFF TGCGCCAGCAGCCAGGCCCTGGGGCAGGGGAACACTGAAGCTTTCTTT
- TRBJ2-1 TRBD2 TRBV19 CASGGTSGQLNNEQFF TGTGCCAGCGGAGGGACTAGCGGGCAGTTAAACAATGAGCAGTTCTTC
- TRBJ2-3 - TRBV27 CASSLEGPHTDTQYF TGTGCCAGCAGCTTAGAGGGACCCCACACAGATACGCAGTATTTT
few TRBJ1-5 - TRBV10-3 CAISEEYVQPQHF TGTGCCATCAGTGAGGAGTACGTCCAGCCCCAGCATTTT
- TRBJ2-2 TRBD1 TRBV29-1 CSGGQGVAGELFF TGCAGCGGGGGACAGGGGGTAGCCGGGGAGCTGTTTTTT
- TRBJ1-4 - TRBV28 CASSLPGTNEKLFF TGTGCCAGCAGTTTACCAGGGACTAATGAAAAACTGTTTTTT
- TRBJ2-2 TRBD2 TRBV9 CASSVVPAGPQKAYTGELFF TGTGCCAGCAGCGTAGTCCCAGCGGGACCGCAAAAGGCCTACACCGGGGAGCTGTTTTTT
- TRBJ2-1 TRBD2 TRBV15 CATSRRLAEHNEQFF TGTGCCACCAGCAGGCGTCTAGCGGAACACAATGAGCAGTTCTTC
once TRBJ1-4 TRBD1 TRBV9 CASNRQQGANEKLFF TGTGCCAGCAACCGGCAACAGGGGGCAAACGAAAAACTGTTTTTT
- TRBJ1-1 - TRBV29-1 CSVETMVTEAFF TGCAGCGTTGAAACGATGGTTACTGAAGCTTTCTTT
- TRBJ2-5 - TRBV6-1 CASSEEGGRWETQYF TGTGCCAGCAGTGAAGAAGGGGGGCGCTGGGAGACCCAGTACTTC
- TRBJ2-2 - TRBV19 CASSPPSAGELFF TGTGCCAGTAGTCCTCCAAGCGCCGGGGAGCTGTTTTTT
- TRBJ2-1 - TRBV2 CASSTSAGTPFNEQFF TGTGCCAGCAGTACTTCCGCCGGGACACCTTTCAATGAGCAGTTCTTC
- TRBJ2-1 TRBD2 TRBV9 CASSPLAGGIYNEQFF TGTGCCAGCAGCCCCCTGGCGGGAGGTATCTACAATGAGCAGTTCTTC
- TRBJ2-3 TRBD2 TRBV6-5 CASSTSGSATDTQYF TGTGCCAGCAGCACTAGCGGGAGTGCCACAGATACGCAGTATTTT
- TRBJ2-4 - TRBV5-4 CASSFRTQDGIQYF TGTGCCAGCAGCTTCCGGACCCAAGATGGCATTCAGTACTTC
- TRBJ2-2 TRBD2 TRBV28 CASTRRLAPNTGELFF TGTGCCAGCACCCGGCGACTAGCCCCGAACACCGGGGAGCTGTTTTTT
- TRBJ2-1 - TRBV5-4 CASSLPQGRTYNEQFF TGTGCCAGCAGCCTACCCCAGGGGCGGACCTACAATGAGCAGTTCTTC
- TRBJ2-2 - TRBV21-1 CASSKYVLGAAPNF TGTGCCAGCAGCAAATATGTTTTGGGGGCGGCCCCTAATTTT
- TRBJ1-2 TRBD1 TRBV27 CASSLSGQGNTYGYTF TGTGCCAGCAGTTTGAGCGGACAGGGCAATACCTATGGCTACACCTTC
- TRBJ2-7 TRBD2 TRBV5-1 CASSLTSGSSYEQYF TGCGCCAGCAGCCTCACTAGCGGCAGCTCCTACGAGCAGTACTTC
- TRBJ2-1 - TRBV7-3 CASSLRRSGNEQFF TGTGCCAGCAGCTTAAGACGAAGCGGCAATGAGCAGTTCTTC
- TRBJ1-5 - TRBV10-3 CAISESPGQKNNQPQHF TGTGCCATCAGTGAGTCACCGGGACAAAAAAACAATCAGCCCCAGCATTTT
once TRBJ2-1 TRBD2 TRBV5-4 CASSTAGWYNEQFF TGTGCCAGCAGCACAGCGGGATGGTACAATGAGCAGTTCTTC